This T cell receptor beta chain was sequenced in a study of beta chain features in type 1 diabetes. Findings and limits, study-wide: Researchers reported that naive, central memory and Treg TCRB repertoires appeared more similar in patients than in healthy donors.

As regards this clone: Its specificity is unknown.

Since all of the isolated RNA was reverse transcribed, expressed TCRB transcripts were what got sequenced. The protocol was immunoSEQ multiplex PCR, while the TCRdb copy is restricted to in-frame clones and leaves out a portion. The sample has around 400,000 clones, 10% to 15% seen once. Material for sequencing was naive CD4+ T cells from blood. This clonotype was sampled from a man aged 18 to 30 in good health.

CDR3 amino acids: CASSFGVNSYNEQFF. CDR3 in DNA: TGTGCCAGCAGCTTCGGGGTAAACTCCTACAATGAGCAGTTCTTC. The rearrangement links TRBV7-8 to TRBJ2-1; TRBD2 is a possible D gene (5 bases). The CDR3 runs to 15 residues. CDR1 is SGHVS, CDR2 FQNEAQ, per germline. The V end was cut by 3 bases, the J end by 0 bases, with 9 bases between. The full variable domain, completed using reference TRBV7-8 and TRBJ2-1, is GAGVSQSPRYKVAKRGQDVALRCDPISGHVSLFWYQQALGQGPEFLTYFQNEAQLDKSGLPSDRFFAERPEGSVSTLKIQRTQQEDSAVYLCASSFGVNSYNEQFFGPGTRLTVL.